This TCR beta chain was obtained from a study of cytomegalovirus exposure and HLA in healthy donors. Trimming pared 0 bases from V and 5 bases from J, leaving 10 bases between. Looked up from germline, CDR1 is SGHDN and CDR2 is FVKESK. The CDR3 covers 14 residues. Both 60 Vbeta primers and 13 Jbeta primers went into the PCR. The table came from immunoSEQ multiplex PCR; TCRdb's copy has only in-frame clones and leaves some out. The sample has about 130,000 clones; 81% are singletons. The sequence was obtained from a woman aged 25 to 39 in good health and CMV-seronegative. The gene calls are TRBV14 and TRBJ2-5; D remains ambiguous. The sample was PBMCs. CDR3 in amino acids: CASSQDLLRETQYF. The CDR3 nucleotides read TGTGCCAGCAGCCAAGATTTGTTGAGGGAGACCCAGTACTTC.